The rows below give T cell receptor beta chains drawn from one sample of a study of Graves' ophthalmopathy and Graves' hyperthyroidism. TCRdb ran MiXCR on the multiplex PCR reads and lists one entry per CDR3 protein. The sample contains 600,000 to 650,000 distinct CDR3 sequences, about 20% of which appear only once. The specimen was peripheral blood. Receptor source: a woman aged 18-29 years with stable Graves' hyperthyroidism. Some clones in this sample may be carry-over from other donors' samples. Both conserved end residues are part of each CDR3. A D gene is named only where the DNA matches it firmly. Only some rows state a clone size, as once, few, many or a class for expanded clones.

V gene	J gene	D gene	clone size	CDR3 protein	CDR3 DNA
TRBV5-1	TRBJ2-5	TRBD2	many	CASSSGLDTPQETQYF	TGCGCCAGCAGCTCCGGACTAGATACTCCCCAAGAGACCCAGTACTTC
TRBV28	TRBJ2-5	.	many	CATRLRSLSATWQTQYF	TGTGCCACCAGGCTACGCAGTTTATCGGCTACATGGCAGACCCAGTACTTC
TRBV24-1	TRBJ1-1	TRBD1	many	CATSDSGTGGKMNTEAFF	TGTGCCACCAGTGACTCTGGGACAGGTGGAAAAATGAACACTGAAGCTTTCTTT
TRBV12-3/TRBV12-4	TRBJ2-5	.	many	CASSNREETQYF	TGTGCCAGCAGCAACAGGGAAGAGACCCAGTACTTC
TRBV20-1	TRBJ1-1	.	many	CSARDRGQGGYTEAFF	TGCAGTGCTAGAGATAGGGGACAAGGGGGTTACACTGAAGCTTTCTTT
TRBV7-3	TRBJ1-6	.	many	CASSSSTGFNSPLHF	TGTGCCAGCAGCTCGTCGACAGGCTTTAATTCACCCCTCCACTTT
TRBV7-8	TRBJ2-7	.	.	CASSLDSRSYEQYF	TGTGCCAGCAGCTTAGATTCGCGGTCCTACGAGCAGTACTTC
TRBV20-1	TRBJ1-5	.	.	CSARQGPGTQPQHF	TGCAGTGCTAGACAGGGACCGGGCACTCAGCCTCAGCATTTT
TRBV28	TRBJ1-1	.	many	CASSSTDRIEAFF	TGTGCCAGCAGCTCGACCGACAGGATTGAAGCTTTCTTT
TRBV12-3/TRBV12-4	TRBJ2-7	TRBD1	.	CASSRRTGQREQYF	TGTGCCAGCAGCCGAAGGACAGGGCAGCGCGAGCAGTACTTC
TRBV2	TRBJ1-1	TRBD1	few	CASSGLQGGAEAFF	TGTGCCAGCAGTGGACTGCAGGGGGGGGCTGAAGCTTTCTTT
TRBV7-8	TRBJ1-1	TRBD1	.	CASSHGQGREAFF	TGTGCCAGCAGCCACGGACAGGGACGGGAAGCTTTCTTT
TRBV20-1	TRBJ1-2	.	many	CSASLNYGYTF	TGCAGTGCTAGCCTTAACTATGGCTACACCTTC
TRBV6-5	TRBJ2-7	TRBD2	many	CASSYSGLAGAEQYF	TGTGCCAGCAGTTACTCCGGACTAGCGGGGGCCGAGCAGTACTTC
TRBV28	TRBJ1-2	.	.	CASSDQSKANYGYTF	TGTGCCAGCAGCGACCAAAGCAAAGCTAACTATGGCTACACCTTC
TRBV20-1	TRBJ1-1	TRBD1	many	CSARGQWNTEAFF	TGCAGTGCTAGGGGACAGTGGAACACTGAAGCTTTCTTT
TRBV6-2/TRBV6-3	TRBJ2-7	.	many	CASIRGGDSYEQYF	TGTGCCAGCATTAGGGGGGGCGACTCCTACGAGCAGTACTTC
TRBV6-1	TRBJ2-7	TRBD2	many	CASKRSGNYEQYF	TGTGCCAGCAAACGAAGCGGGAACTACGAGCAGTACTTC
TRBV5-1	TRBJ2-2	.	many	CASSLYPDLTGELFF	TGCGCCAGCAGCTTGTACCCGGACTTAACCGGGGAGCTGTTTTTT
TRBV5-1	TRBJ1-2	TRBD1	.	CASSLGDSRDGYTF	TGCGCCAGCAGCTTGGGGGACAGTCGGGATGGCTACACCTTC
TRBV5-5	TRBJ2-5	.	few	CASSLFRETQYF	TGTGCCAGCAGCTTGTTCAGAGAGACCCAGTACTTC
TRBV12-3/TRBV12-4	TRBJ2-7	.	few	CASSPHRVGHEQYF	TGTGCCAGCAGTCCTCACAGGGTAGGCCACGAGCAGTACTTC
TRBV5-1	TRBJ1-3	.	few	CASSLVGIGNTIYF	TGCGCCAGCAGCTTGGTGGGGATTGGAAACACCATATATTTT
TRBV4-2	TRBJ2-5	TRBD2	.	CASSYSAGGPGETQYF	TGTGCCAGCAGCTACTCAGCGGGAGGGCCGGGGGAGACCCAGTACTTC
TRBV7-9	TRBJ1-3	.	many	CASSLTASSGNTIYF	TGTGCCAGCAGCTTGACGGCTTCCTCTGGAAACACCATATATTTT
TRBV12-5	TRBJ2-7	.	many	CASGLGSTNEQCF	TGTGCTAGTGGTTTGGGCAGCACCAACGAGCAGTGCTTC
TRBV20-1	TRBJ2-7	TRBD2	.	CSARGTSGYEQYF	TGCAGTGCTAGGGGGACTAGCGGGTACGAGCAGTACTTC
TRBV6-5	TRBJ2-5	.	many	CASQQRGETQYF	TGTGCCAGCCAGCAGAGGGGAGAGACCCAGTACTTC
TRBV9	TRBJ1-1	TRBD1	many	CASSGRDRPNTEAFF	TGTGCCAGCAGCGGGAGGGACAGGCCGAACACTGAAGCTTTCTTT
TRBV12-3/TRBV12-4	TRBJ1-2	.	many	CASSFRAADGYTF	TGTGCCAGCAGTTTTAGGGCAGCCGATGGCTACACCTTC
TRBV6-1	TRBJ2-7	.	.	CASTPGRGWEQYF	TGTGCCAGCACCCCCGGAAGGGGATGGGAGCAGTACTTC
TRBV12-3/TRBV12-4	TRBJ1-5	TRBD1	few	CASTHGTGLGSNQPQHF	TGTGCCAGCACTCATGGGACAGGCTTGGGAAGCAATCAGCCCCAGCATTTT
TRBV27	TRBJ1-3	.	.	CASSLSIVSGNTIYF	TGTGCCAGCAGTTTATCGATAGTCTCTGGAAACACCATATATTTT
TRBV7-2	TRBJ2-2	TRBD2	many	CASSLIRAGLAEYTGELFF	TGTGCCAGCAGCCTCATTCGGGCTGGGCTAGCGGAATACACCGGGGAGCTGTTTTTT
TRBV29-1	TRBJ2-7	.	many	CSVPVGQGGEQYF	TGCAGCGTCCCCGTGGGGCAGGGTGGCGAGCAGTACTTC
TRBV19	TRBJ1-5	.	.	CASSIWGFHQPQHF	TGTGCCAGCAGTATTTGGGGTTTTCATCAGCCCCAGCATTTT
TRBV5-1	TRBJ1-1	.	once	CASSLAMGRGNTEAFF	TGCGCCAGCAGCTTGGCCATGGGGAGAGGGAACACTGAAGCTTTCTTT
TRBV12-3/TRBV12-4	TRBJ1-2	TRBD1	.	CASSPGQGANGYTF	TGTGCCAGCAGTCCGGGACAGGGGGCAAATGGCTACACCTTC
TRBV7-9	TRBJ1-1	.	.	CASSFAQGMGTEAFF	TGTGCCAGCAGCTTCGCTCAGGGGATGGGGACTGAAGCTTTCTTT
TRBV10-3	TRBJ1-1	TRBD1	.	CATRGENTEAFF	TGTGCCACCAGGGGGGAGAACACTGAAGCTTTCTTT
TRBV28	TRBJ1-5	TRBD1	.	CASSLPEGAGQPQHF	TGTGCCAGCAGTTTGCCTGAGGGGGCGGGTCAGCCCCAGCATTTT
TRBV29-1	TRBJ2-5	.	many	CSVRPPGYKETQYF	TGCAGCGTCCGCCCTCCGGGATATAAAGAGACCCAGTACTTC
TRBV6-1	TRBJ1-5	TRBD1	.	CATWDRAINQPQHF	TGTGCCACTTGGGACAGGGCTATCAATCAGCCCCAGCATTTT
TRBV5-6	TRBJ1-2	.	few	CASIPRGGGNYGYTF	TGTGCCAGCATTCCAAGGGGGGGCGGTAACTATGGCTACACCTTC
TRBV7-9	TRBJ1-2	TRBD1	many	CASSPKGQGADGYTF	TGTGCCAGCAGCCCAAAAGGACAGGGGGCGGATGGCTACACCTTC
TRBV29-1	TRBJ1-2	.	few	CSVVGSDYGYTF	TGCAGCGTTGTGGGCAGCGACTATGGCTACACCTTC
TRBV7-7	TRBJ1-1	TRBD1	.	CASTASCRTGRPEAFF	TGTGCTAGCACTGCGAGCTGTCGGACAGGGCGGCCTGAAGCTTTCTTT
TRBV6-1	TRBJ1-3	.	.	CASSENEESGNTIYF	TGTGCCAGCAGTGAAAACGAGGAATCTGGAAACACCATATATTTT
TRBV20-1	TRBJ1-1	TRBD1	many	CSAAGGGGWGTEAFF	TGCAGTGCTGCCGGAGGGGGCGGATGGGGGACTGAAGCTTTCTTT
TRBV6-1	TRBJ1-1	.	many	CASMGGPTEAFF	TGTGCCAGCATGGGTGGGCCCACTGAAGCTTTCTTT
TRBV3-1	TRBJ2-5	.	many	CASSQDIAQETQYF	TGTGCCAGCAGCCAAGATATAGCCCAAGAGACCCAGTACTTC
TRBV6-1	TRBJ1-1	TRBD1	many	CASSELGTDNTEAFF	TGTGCCAGCAGTGAACTAGGGACAGATAACACTGAAGCTTTCTTT
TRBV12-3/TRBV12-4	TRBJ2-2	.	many	CASSWRNTGELFF	TGTGCCAGCAGTTGGCGGAACACCGGGGAGCTGTTTTTT
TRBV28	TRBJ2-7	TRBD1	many	CASTSDRAEQYF	TGTGCCAGCACCAGTGACAGGGCCGAGCAGTACTTC
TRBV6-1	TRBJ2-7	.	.	CASSDATASYEQYF	TGTGCCAGCAGTGACGCTACCGCCTCCTACGAGCAGTACTTC
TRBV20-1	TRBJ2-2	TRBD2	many	CSARAGGSTGELFF	TGCAGTGCTAGAGCGGGAGGGTCGACCGGGGAGCTGTTTTTT
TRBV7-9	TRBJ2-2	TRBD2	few	CASSPGTSPTWELFF	TGTGCCAGCAGCCCGGGGACTAGCCCTACCTGGGAGCTGTTTTTT
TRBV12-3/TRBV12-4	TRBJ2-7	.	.	CASSFSGESEQYF	TGTGCCAGCAGTTTTAGCGGCGAGAGCGAGCAGTACTTC